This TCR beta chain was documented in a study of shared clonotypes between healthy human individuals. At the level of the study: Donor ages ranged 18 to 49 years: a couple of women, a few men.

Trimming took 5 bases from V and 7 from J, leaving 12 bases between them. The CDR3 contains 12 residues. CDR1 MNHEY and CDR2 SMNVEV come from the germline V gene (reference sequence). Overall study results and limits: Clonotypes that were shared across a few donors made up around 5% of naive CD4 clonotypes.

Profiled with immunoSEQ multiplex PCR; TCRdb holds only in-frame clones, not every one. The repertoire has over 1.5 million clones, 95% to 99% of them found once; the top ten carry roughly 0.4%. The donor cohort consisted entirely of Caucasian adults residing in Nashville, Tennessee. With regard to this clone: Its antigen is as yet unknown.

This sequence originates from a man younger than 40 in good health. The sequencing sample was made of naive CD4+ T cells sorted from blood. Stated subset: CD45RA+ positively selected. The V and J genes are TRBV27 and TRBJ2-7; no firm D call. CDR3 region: CASSPTSREQYF. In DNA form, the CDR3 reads TGTGCCAGCAGTCCCACCTCTCGTGAGCAGTACTTC.